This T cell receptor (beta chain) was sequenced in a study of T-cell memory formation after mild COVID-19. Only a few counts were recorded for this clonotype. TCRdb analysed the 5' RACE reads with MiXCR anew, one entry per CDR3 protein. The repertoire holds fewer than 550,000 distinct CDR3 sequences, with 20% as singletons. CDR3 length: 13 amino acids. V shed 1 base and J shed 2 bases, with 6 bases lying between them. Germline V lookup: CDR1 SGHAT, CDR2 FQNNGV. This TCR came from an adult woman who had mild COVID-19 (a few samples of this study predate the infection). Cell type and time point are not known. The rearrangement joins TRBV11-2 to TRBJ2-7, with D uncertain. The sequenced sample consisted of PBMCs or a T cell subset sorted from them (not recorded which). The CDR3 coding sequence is TGTGCCAGCAGCTTAGGTGTAGCCTACGAGCAGTACTTC. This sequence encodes CASSLGVAYEQYF.